This T cell receptor beta chain was captured in a study of siplizumab effects on memory and regulatory T cells (dated 2019 in TCRdb). Regarding the study in general: The study examined how the anti-CD2 antibody siplizumab affects alloreactive T-cell subsets in allogeneic mixed lymphocyte reactions built from human PBMCs.

Library creation used the immunoSEQ multiplex PCR assay. Each sample had 10^5 or so TCR templates assayed by the deep sequencing platform. Genomic DNA extracted from sorted T cells was used for TCRbeta CDR3 sequencing. For the original study's pipeline: The R programming language was used for clonal analysis of TCRbeta CDR3 data. Comparing unstimulated samples against CFSE-low samples taken after the reaction was how alloreactive CD4+ and CD8+ clones were defined. Regulatory or non-regulatory origin was assigned to alloreactive CD4+ clones by matching of sequences to sorted unstimulated Treg and non-Treg repertoires. What TCRdb holds here is the immuneACCESS table cut down to in-frame rearrangements. Part of the clones is not present; checked against another copy, under half of the missing clones reflect an unresolved V gene, and the others are unexplained. V and J calls and clone size follow that table, whereas D and trimming were derived from the DNA. Within this sample are about 85,000 clones, with over 90% of them counted one time only. The ten most abundant clones make up roughly 18% of the sample.

A note on this clone: Its antigen is not yet known. Base qualities were left out, and no much larger clone turns up one base away.

TCRbeta CDR3 sequencing was performed on sorted unstimulated T cells and on proliferating T cells recovered from mixed lymphocyte reactions. Fresh whole blood from 9 to 10 HLA-typed healthy donors served as the source for isolating PBMCs. General conclusions and limits of the study: The cumulative frequency of alloreactive sequences that could be traced back to unstimulated CD4+ memory T cells was significantly reduced by siplizumab. About 80-97% of proliferating CD4+ or CD8+ clones could not be given a naive or memory phenotype. In reactions with siplizumab, an average of about 69% of mappable alloreactive CD4+ clones were Treg-derived, compared with roughly 27% in control reactions. Because sequences below about 10^-5 frequency were poorly captured, only a minor fraction of alloreactive clones could be mapped to unstimulated subsets. Whether proliferating Tregs from siplizumab cultures actually had suppressive function was not functionally confirmed. Unstimulated naive T cells appeared to be more diverse than memory T cells, and naive cells seemed to make a substantial contribution to the alloresponse.

The clonotype was recovered from a human donor in good health. The sequencing input was CD8+ T cells sorted from blood.

The bases read TGCGCCAGCACGACAGTCGGGTACACAGATACGCAGTATTTT. Its translation reads: CASTTVGYTDTQYF. The rearrangement joined TRBV10-2 to TRBJ2-3; TRBD1 is perhaps the D gene, given 5 matching bases. Deletion took 7 bases off V and 2 bases off J, with a span of 13 bases between the germline ends. As encoded in the germline V gene, CDR1 is WSHSY while CDR2 is SAAADI. From its cysteine to its phenylalanine, the CDR3 spans 14 amino acids. Of all the DNA, just the CDR3 is kept, 42 bases in frame from base 1.